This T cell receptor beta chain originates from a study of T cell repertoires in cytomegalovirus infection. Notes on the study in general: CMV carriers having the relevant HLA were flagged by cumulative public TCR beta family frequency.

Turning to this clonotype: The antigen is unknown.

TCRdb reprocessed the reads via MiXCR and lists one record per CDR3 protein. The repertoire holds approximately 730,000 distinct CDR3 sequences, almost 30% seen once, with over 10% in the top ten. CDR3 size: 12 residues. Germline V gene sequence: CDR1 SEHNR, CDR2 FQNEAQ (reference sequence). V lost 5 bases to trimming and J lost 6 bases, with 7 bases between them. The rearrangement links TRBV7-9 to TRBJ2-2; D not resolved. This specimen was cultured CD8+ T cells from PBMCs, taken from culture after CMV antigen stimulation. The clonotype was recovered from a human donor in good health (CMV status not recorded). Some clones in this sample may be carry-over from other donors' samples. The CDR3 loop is CASSPRPGELFF. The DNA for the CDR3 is TGTGCCAGCAGCCCACGCCCCGGGGAGCTGTTTTTT.